The rows below give T cell receptor beta chains drawn from one sample of a study of post-analysis software for immune sequencing data. TCRdb recomputed calls from the PCR reads with MiXCR, one row per CDR3 protein. This table has 500,000 to 600,000 distinct CDR3 sequences, roughly two fifths appearing once. Source material: blood. The receptors derive from a girl under 18 with multiple sclerosis. Each CDR3 is given with its conserved first and last residue. Each record gives: CDR3 protein, CDR3 DNA, J gene, clone size, V gene, D gene. D genes are given only for firm matches. Clone size is not always given. Where it is, it says once, few, many or a class for expanded clones.

CASSLVTSGNSYEQYF | TGTGCCAGCAGCTTAGTGACTAGCGGGAACTCCTACGAGCAGTACTTC | TRBJ2-7 | NA | TRBV7-9 | TRBD2
CASSPYSGNTIYF | TGTGCCAGCAGCCCCTACTCTGGAAACACCATATATTTT | TRBJ1-3 | once | TRBV21-1 | NA
CASSPGRGGMNTEAFF | TGTGCCAGTAGTCCAGGTAGGGGTGGGATGAACACTGAAGCTTTCTTT | TRBJ1-1 | once | TRBV19 | NA
CASSPGTGVQTQYF | TGCGCCAGCAGCCCTGGGACAGGGGTACAGACCCAGTACTTC | TRBJ2-5 | few | TRBV5-1 | TRBD1
CAISHLGANTEAFF | TGTGCCATCAGTCATTTGGGGGCGAACACTGAAGCTTTCTTT | TRBJ1-1 | NA | TRBV10-3 | NA
CASSFASFYEQYF | TGTGCCAGCAGCTTCGCTAGTTTCTACGAGCAGTACTTC | TRBJ2-7 | few | TRBV7-2 | NA
CASSSHGTSGRQETQYF | TGTGCCAGCAGTTCCCATGGGACTAGCGGGAGACAAGAGACCCAGTACTTC | TRBJ2-5 | NA | TRBV6-6 | TRBD2
CASSLGSGRDYEQYF | TGTGCCAGCAGCTTAGGATCAGGCAGGGACTACGAGCAGTACTTC | TRBJ2-7 | NA | TRBV7-9 | NA
CASRQGGTKETQYF | TGTGCCAGCAGACAGGGAGGAACAAAAGAGACCCAGTACTTC | TRBJ2-5 | NA | TRBV12-3/TRBV12-4 | NA
CASSLFAAGVRDTQYF | TGTGCCAGCAGTTTGTTCGCAGCGGGAGTGAGAGATACGCAGTATTTT | TRBJ2-3 | NA | TRBV2 | TRBD2
CASSLNGHLMETQYF | TGTGCCAGCAGCTTAAACGGACATCTAATGGAGACCCAGTACTTC | TRBJ2-5 | NA | TRBV7-3 | NA
CAISDGTGSEKLFF | TGTGCCATCAGTGACGGGACAGGGAGTGAAAAACTGTTTTTT | TRBJ1-4 | NA | TRBV10-3 | TRBD1
CSAGQGNEKLFF | TGCAGTGCGGGACAGGGGAATGAAAAACTGTTTTTT | TRBJ1-4 | NA | TRBV20-1 | TRBD1
CASSLIAGLIETQYF | TGTGCCAGCAGTTTAATAGCGGGTCTAATAGAGACCCAGTACTTC | TRBJ2-5 | NA | TRBV11-2 | TRBD2
CASSPPGGGSTDTQYF | TGTGCCAGCAGTCCCCCGGGAGGGGGTAGCACAGATACGCAGTATTTT | TRBJ2-3 | few | TRBV25-1 | TRBD2
CASSQSRLNYGYTF | TGTGCCAGCAGCCAAAGCAGGCTTAACTATGGCTACACCTTC | TRBJ1-2 | NA | TRBV3-1 | NA
CSVGGQLLETQYF | TGCAGCGTTGGCGGACAGCTTTTGGAGACCCAGTACTTC | TRBJ2-5 | NA | TRBV29-1 | NA
CATHPASSGANVLTF | TGTGCCACCCACCCTGCAAGCTCTGGGGCCAACGTCCTGACTTTC | TRBJ2-6 | NA | TRBV11-2 | NA
CASSLVQNTEAFF | TGTGCCAGCAGTTTAGTCCAGAACACTGAAGCTTTCTTT | TRBJ1-1 | few | TRBV28 | NA
CASSVNQGHYEQYF | TGTGCCAGCAGCGTAAATCAGGGGCATTACGAGCAGTACTTC | TRBJ2-7 | NA | TRBV7-2 | NA
CSVETQGDYGYTF | TGCAGCGTCGAAACCCAGGGGGACTATGGCTACACCTTC | TRBJ1-2 | few | TRBV29-1 | TRBD1
CASSVGEGPSYGYTF | TGTGCCAGCAGCGTAGGGGAGGGACCTTCCTATGGCTACACCTTC | TRBJ1-2 | NA | TRBV9 | NA
CASSYGRYEQYF | TGTGCCAGCAGTTACGGCCGGTACGAGCAGTACTTC | TRBJ2-7 | NA | TRBV6-6 | NA
CASSSPLAGGLYEQYF | TGTGCCAGCAGTTCCCCACTAGCGGGAGGGCTCTACGAGCAGTACTTC | TRBJ2-7 | NA | TRBV6-2/TRBV6-3 | TRBD2
CASSPDPQLNEQYF | TGTGCCAGCAGTCCGGACCCCCAGCTCAACGAGCAGTACTTC | TRBJ2-7 | NA | TRBV12-3/TRBV12-4 | NA
CASSFPGRDREAFF | TGTGCCAGCAGTTTTCCAGGGAGGGACCGGGAAGCTTTCTTT | TRBJ1-1 | NA | TRBV28 | NA
CASGQGALYGYTF | TGTGCCAGCGGGCAGGGAGCCCTCTATGGCTACACCTTC | TRBJ1-2 | NA | TRBV12-3/TRBV12-4 | NA
CASSQAGLAIEQYF | TGCGCCAGCAGCCAAGCGGGACTAGCCATCGAGCAGTACTTC | TRBJ2-7 | NA | TRBV4-1 | TRBD2
CSASQGTGRSNTEAFF | TGCAGTGCTAGTCAGGGGACAGGGCGTTCGAACACTGAAGCTTTCTTT | TRBJ1-1 | NA | TRBV20-1 | TRBD1
CAISKDRGRAEAFF | TGTGCCATCAGCAAGGACAGGGGGCGGGCTGAAGCTTTCTTT | TRBJ1-1 | NA | TRBV10-3 | TRBD1
CSARDRDRGSYEQYF | TGCAGTGCTAGAGATCGAGACAGGGGGTCCTACGAGCAGTACTTC | TRBJ2-7 | NA | TRBV20-1 | TRBD1
CASTKGGHDTDTQYF | TGTGCCAGCACCAAGGGAGGACACGACACAGATACGCAGTATTTT | TRBJ2-3 | NA | TRBV6-2/TRBV6-3 | NA
CSASAFDRGGGYTF | TGCAGTGCTAGTGCCTTTGACAGGGGAGGTGGCTACACCTTC | TRBJ1-2 | NA | TRBV20-1 | TRBD1
CSTETGTEAFF | TGCAGCACCGAAACGGGCACTGAAGCTTTCTTT | TRBJ1-1 | NA | TRBV29-1 | NA
CASSFKEGLGNQPQHF | TGTGCCAGCAGTTTTAAAGAGGGCCTTGGCAATCAGCCCCAGCATTTT | TRBJ1-5 | NA | TRBV12-3/TRBV12-4 | NA
CASSLQDEWRLDEQFF | TGCGCCAGCAGCTTGCAGGACGAATGGAGGTTGGATGAGCAGTTCTTC | TRBJ2-1 | few | TRBV5-1 | NA
CSARDRDWGYNEQFF | TGCAGTGCTAGAGACCGGGATTGGGGCTACAATGAGCAGTTCTTC | TRBJ2-1 | few | TRBV20-1 | NA
CASSLTGRYNEKLFF | TGTGCCAGCAGCCTGACAGGGCGATATAATGAAAAACTGTTTTTT | TRBJ1-4 | NA | TRBV3-1 | TRBD1
CSARDIGGANEQFF | TGCAGTGCTAGAGATATCGGGGGGGCCAATGAGCAGTTCTTC | TRBJ2-1 | once | TRBV20-1 | TRBD2
CASSVGGTVAPYEQYF | TGTGCCAGCAGCGTAGGGGGGACAGTGGCCCCCTACGAGCAGTACTTC | TRBJ2-7 | few | TRBV9 | TRBD1
CASSSRRVIFF | TGTGCCAGCAGTTCCCGGAGGGTGATTTTCTTT | TRBJ1-1 | NA | TRBV6-5 | NA
CASSFGPTSGGPYEQFF | TGTGCCAGCAGCTTTGGGCCGACTAGCGGGGGACCCTACGAGCAGTTCTTC | TRBJ2-1 | once | TRBV12-1 | NA
CASSLAGSSRMADTQYF | TGTGCCAGCAGCTTAGCTGGGTCTAGCAGGATGGCAGATACGCAGTATTTT | TRBJ2-3 | NA | TRBV7-2 | NA
CASSSPGLAGDTQYF | TGTGCCAGCAGCTCTCCGGGACTAGCGGGAGATACGCAGTATTTT | TRBJ2-3 | few | TRBV11-3 | TRBD2
CASTSSTDYPSEQYF | TGCGCCAGCACGAGTTCGACAGACTACCCCTCCGAGCAGTACTTC | TRBJ2-7 | few | TRBV5-1 | NA
CSARVRGSYNEQFF | TGCAGTGCTAGAGTCCGGGGGTCCTACAATGAGCAGTTCTTC | TRBJ2-1 | many | TRBV20-1 | NA
CASSREGEQYF | TGCGCCAGCAGTCGGGAGGGGGAGCAGTACTTC | TRBJ2-7 | NA | TRBV5-1 | TRBD2
CASSYKGADYGFDEQFF | TGTGCCAGCAGTTACAAGGGAGCCGACTACGGATTCGATGAGCAGTTCTTC | TRBJ2-1 | NA | TRBV6-5 | NA
CATSRDPAGAPHYGYTF | TGTGCCACCAGCAGAGATCCGGCAGGGGCCCCTCACTATGGCTACACCTTC | TRBJ1-2 | NA | TRBV15 | NA
CSARDPGLAGGVNEQFF | TGCAGTGCTAGAGACCCCGGACTAGCGGGAGGTGTCAATGAGCAGTTCTTC | TRBJ2-1 | NA | TRBV20-1 | TRBD2
CSARDYRVGQPQHF | TGCAGTGCTAGGGATTACAGGGTGGGTCAGCCCCAGCATTTT | TRBJ1-5 | NA | TRBV20-1 | NA
CASSLAAAQGTDTQYF | TGTGCCAGCAGCTTAGCGGCGGCACAGGGCACAGATACGCAGTATTTT | TRBJ2-3 | NA | TRBV7-6 | NA
CASSLKRAGVNEQYF | TGTGCCAGCAGCTTAAAGAGAGCGGGAGTAAACGAGCAGTACTTC | TRBJ2-7 | NA | TRBV7-9 | TRBD2
CSARGTGAYAYEQYF | TGCAGTGCTAGGGGTACGGGGGCTTACGCCTACGAGCAGTACTTC | TRBJ2-7 | NA | TRBV20-1 | NA
CASSTFAGDYGYTF | TGTGCCAGCTCTACCTTTGCCGGGGACTATGGCTACACCTTC | TRBJ1-2 | NA | TRBV18 | NA
CASSLNRGYEQYF | TGTGCCAGCAGTTTGAACAGGGGCTACGAGCAGTACTTC | TRBJ2-7 | NA | TRBV12-3/TRBV12-4 | TRBD1
CASSFGARNTEAFF | TGTGCCAGCAGCTTCGGGGCGAGGAACACTGAAGCTTTCTTT | TRBJ1-1 | NA | TRBV7-2 | NA
CAISPGQSFNEQFF | TGTGCCATCAGCCCGGGACAGAGTTTCAATGAGCAGTTCTTC | TRBJ2-1 | few | TRBV10-3 | TRBD1